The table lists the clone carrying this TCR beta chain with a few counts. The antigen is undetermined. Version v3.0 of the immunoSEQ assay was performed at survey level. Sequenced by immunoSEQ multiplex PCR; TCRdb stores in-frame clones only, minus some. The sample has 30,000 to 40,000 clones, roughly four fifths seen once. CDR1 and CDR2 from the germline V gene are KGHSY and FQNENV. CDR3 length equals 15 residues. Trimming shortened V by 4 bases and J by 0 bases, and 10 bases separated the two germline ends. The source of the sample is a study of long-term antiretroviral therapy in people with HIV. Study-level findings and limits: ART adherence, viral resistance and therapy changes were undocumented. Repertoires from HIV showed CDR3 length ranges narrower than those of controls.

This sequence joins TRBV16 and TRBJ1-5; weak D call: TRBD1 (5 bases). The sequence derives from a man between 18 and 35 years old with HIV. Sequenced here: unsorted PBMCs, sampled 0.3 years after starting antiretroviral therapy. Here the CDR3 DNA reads TGTGCCAGCAGCCGGGGCAGGGCTAGCAATCAGCCCCAGCATTTT. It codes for CASSRGRASNQPQHF.